This T cell receptor (beta chain) was identified in a study of shared clonotypes between healthy human individuals (dated by TCRdb to the early 2020s). In terms of the full investigation: The cohort comprised a couple of women and three men aged 18 to 49 years. For each donor, CD4 naive and CD4 memory were each given three plates, CD8 naive was given two plates, and CD8 memory was given one plate. To estimate repertoire size and how much clonotype sharing occurs between individuals, the study deeply sequenced the blood TCR repertoires of five healthy adults. Libraries were prepared and TCR repertoires were sequenced by different laboratories using diverse techniques, in order to increase sequencing depth and limit assay-specific biases. Between about 0.94 and 8.9 billion PBMCs per donor were obtained by leukapheresis.

Comments on this clone: Which antigen it targets is not known. Base qualities were left out, and no much larger clone turns up one base away. Within the sample, other DNA sequences also encode this same CDR3.

Using the deep immunoSEQ assay, multiplex PCR amplified TCR CDR3 regions from genomic DNA. Genomic DNA extracted from each cell subset was distributed evenly over all wells of several immunoSEQ 96-well plates, and each plate served as one replicate. Each replicate PCR for sorted subsets received about 220 ng genomic DNA, equal to tens of thousands of T cell genomes. Purified libraries were quantified with a Qubit 3.0 fluorometer, sized on a Bioanalyzer 2100, and re-quantified with the KAPA Library Quantification kit. A separate single-read 150-cycle Illumina NextSeq 550 flow cell was used to sequence each immunoSEQ 96-well plate. The paper's processing steps were these. Because the immunoSEQ output held only junctional sequences and lacked quality scores, the filtering could not match the filtering applied to full-length reads. Sequences were annotated with PyIR, a Python wrapper for IgBLAST v1.9, and V/J genes and CDR3 were assigned using IMGT germline references. Reads were removed for weak V/J assignments (E-value above 1e-6), missing CDR3, stop codons, out-of-frame junctions, or ambiguous translated residues. V3J clonotypes were defined as sequences sharing the same inferred V gene, J gene, and CDR3 amino acid sequence. Percentage overlap between repertoires was computed as shared unique clonotypes divided by the size of the smaller repertoire. Richness of each repertoire was evaluated using RTK rarefaction, the Chao1 estimator, and Recon v2.1 estimates of unobserved clonotypes. For all TCRbeta clonotypes obtained by the gDNA method from a few donors, generation probabilities were computed with OLGA. Drawn from immuneACCESS, this table holds only the in-frame rearrangements with V and J called that TCRdb kept. Clones are partly lost; checked studies trace under half to an unresolved V gene and leave the rest unexplained. V and J calls and clone size come straight from that table; D and trimming were deduced from the DNA. Across this sample there are over a million clones, with approximately 97% seen only once. The top ten clonotypes cover roughly 1.2% of the sample.

The donors were healthy, HIV-negative adults who had no recently reported acute infections or vaccinations. All donors were Caucasian adults living in Nashville, Tennessee, USA. CD4+ T cells were enriched by magnetic negative selection; naive cells were then positively selected on CD45RA, and the negative fraction formed the memory subset. Blood was collected by leukapheresis, and PBMCs were isolated by Ficoll-Histopaque density gradient centrifugation and then cryopreserved in liquid nitrogen vapor phase. Purity and quantity of every magnetically sorted T cell population were checked by analytical flow cytometry. Genomic DNA was isolated from each sorted fraction and quantified by UV absorbance on a Nanodrop 2000c. Including cysteine and phenylalanine, the CDR3 has 14 amino acids. CDR3 DNA is the only sequence kept; it has 42 bases, read in frame from the first base. The germline V end is reduced by 3 bases and the J end by 4 bases; junction bases left unmatched: 3. The germline V gene encodes CDR1 SGHRS and CDR2 YFSETQ.

Overall study results and their limits: Only blood was sampled, and tissue TCR repertoires likely differ from those in blood. When a handful of donors were compared, the shared fraction of clonotypes was about 5.4% for naive CD4, around 4% for naive CD8, about 2.4% for memory CD4, and approximately 0.4% for memory CD8. The genetic and exposure-history diversity represented was limited by the small number of donors. Naive subsets generally had larger estimated clonotype richness than memory subsets did. Rarefaction of sorted-subset datasets indicated incomplete sequencing despite the large sequencing depth. Pairwise subsampling indicated that sequencing depth was expected to affect the degree of clonotype sharing among donors. Compared with non-shared clonotypes, clonotypes shared by all four sorted-subset donors had higher generation probabilities.

Sequenced material: naive CD4+ T cells sorted from blood. Interpreted using the paper, the cell subset or site label stands for: CD45RA+ positively selected. This receptor was obtained from a man in his thirties or forties in good health. This sequence uses TRBV5-1 and TRBJ2-7; 11 bases in the middle match TRBD2. The bases are TGCGCCAGCAGCTCCGGGACTAGCGGATACGAGCAGTACTTC. Protein translation: CASSSGTSGYEQYF.